This T cell receptor beta chain was observed in a study of T cell repertoires in cytomegalovirus infection (dated by TCRdb to 2018 to 2020). A note on the overall study: Donor HLA type was relevant to the analysis, as public TCR beta signatures indicated carriage of CMV infection together with the matching HLA type. On the study overall, not on this receptor specifically: In the ex vivo response, HLA-C-restricted CMV-specific TCR beta clonotypes were dominant, and in two of eight donors the single most frequent clonotype came from this HLA-C-restricted group. Carriers of CMV infection plus the relevant HLA type were discriminated by the cumulative frequency of public TCR beta family members in the study cohort and in an independent roughly 400-donor cohort.

V is shortened by 4 bases, J by 4 bases, and the region joining them spans 13 bases. The germline V gene supplies CDR1 MNHEY and CDR2 SVGAGI. Measured from the cysteine to the phenylalanine, the CDR3 is 14 residues long. Solely the CDR3 DNA is kept, with 42 bases framed from the first base. This clonotype has just a few counts. Its specific antigen is unknown. Qualities for individual bases were not recorded, and no much larger clone is one base off. The sequencer was an Illumina HiSeq 1500. TCRdb reran the public reads through fastp at Q25 and MiXCR, keeping productive beta chains. CDR3 protein duplicates are merged, each entry listing the most common genes and DNA. This sample comprises some 180,000 distinct CDR3 sequences, 17% of them detected only once. Approximately 25% of the sample is held by the ten biggest clonotypes.

This clonotype originated in a human donor in good health (CMV status not recorded). Some clones in this sample may be carry-over from other donors' samples. The sample comprised CD8+ T cells from PBMCs. The receptor chain draws on TRBV6-5 and TRBJ1-2, with the D gene not confidently named. In nucleotides, the sequence is TGTGCCAGCAGTTCTGGTTTCGGGATCTATGGCTACACCTTC. Its translation reads: CASSSGFGIYGYTF.